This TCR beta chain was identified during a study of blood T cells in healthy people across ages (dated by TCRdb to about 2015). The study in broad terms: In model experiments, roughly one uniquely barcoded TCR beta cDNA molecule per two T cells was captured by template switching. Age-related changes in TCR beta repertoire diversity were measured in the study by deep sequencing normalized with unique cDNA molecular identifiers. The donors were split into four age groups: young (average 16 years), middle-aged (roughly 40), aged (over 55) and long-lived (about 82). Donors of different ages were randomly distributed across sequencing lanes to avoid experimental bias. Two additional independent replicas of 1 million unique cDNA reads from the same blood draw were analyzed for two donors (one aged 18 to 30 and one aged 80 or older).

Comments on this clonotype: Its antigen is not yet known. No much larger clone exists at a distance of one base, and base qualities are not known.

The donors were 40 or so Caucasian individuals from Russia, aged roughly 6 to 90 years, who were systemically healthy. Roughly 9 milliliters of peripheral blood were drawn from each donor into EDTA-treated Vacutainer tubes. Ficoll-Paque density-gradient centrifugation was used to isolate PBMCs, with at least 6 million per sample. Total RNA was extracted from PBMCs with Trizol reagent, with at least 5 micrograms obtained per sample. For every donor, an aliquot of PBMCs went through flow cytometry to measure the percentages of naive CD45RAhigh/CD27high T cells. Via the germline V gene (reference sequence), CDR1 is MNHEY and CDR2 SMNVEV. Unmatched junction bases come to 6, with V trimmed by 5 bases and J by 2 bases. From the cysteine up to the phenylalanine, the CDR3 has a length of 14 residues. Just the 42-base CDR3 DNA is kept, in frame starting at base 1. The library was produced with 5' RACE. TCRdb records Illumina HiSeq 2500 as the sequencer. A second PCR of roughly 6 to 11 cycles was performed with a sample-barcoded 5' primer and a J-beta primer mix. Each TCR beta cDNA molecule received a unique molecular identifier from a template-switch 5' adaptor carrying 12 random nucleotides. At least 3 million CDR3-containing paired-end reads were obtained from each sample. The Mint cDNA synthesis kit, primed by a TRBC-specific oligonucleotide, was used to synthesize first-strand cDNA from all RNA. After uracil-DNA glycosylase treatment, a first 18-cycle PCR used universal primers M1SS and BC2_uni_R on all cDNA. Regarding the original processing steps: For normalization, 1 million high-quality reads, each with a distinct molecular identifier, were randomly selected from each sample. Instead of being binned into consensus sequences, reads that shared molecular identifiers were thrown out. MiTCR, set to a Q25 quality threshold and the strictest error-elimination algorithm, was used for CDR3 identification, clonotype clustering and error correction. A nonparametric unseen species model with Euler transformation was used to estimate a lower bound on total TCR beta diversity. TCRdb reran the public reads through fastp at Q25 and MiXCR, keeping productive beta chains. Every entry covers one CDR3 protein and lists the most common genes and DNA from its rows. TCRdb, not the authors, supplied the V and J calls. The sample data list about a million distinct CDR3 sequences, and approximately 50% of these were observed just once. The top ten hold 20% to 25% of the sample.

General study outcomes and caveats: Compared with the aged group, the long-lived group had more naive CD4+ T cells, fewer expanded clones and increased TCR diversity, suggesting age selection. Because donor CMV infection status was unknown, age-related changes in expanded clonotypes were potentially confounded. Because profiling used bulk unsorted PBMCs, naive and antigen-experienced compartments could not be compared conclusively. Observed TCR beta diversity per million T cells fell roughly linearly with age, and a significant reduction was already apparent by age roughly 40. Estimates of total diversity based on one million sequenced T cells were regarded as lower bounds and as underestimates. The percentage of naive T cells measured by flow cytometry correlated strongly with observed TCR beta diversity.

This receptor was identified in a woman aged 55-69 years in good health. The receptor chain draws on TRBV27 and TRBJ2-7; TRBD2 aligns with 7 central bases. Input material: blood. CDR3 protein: CASSTSARAYEQYF. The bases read TGTGCCAGCAGTACTAGCGCAAGGGCCTACGAGCAGTACTTC.